These T cell receptor beta chains were read from a single sample in a study of blood T cells in healthy people across ages. In TCRdb, the 5' RACE reads were re-called with MiXCR into one record per CDR3 protein. This sample yields about 730,000 distinct CDR3 sequences, of which roughly 47% are seen a single time; 20% to 25% belongs to the top ten. Material: blood. These receptors all come from a woman in her fifties or sixties in good health. Both conserved end residues are part of each CDR3. A D gene is named only where the DNA matches it firmly. A clone size is listed for some rows: how often the clone was seen (once, few, many), or a class if it is expanded.

abundance: few
d_gene: .
len: 14
j_gene: TRBJ1-1
v_gene: TRBV20-1
CDR3aa: CSARDPAGRTEAFF
CDR3nt: TGCAGTGCTAGAGATCCGGCGGGTAGAACTGAAGCTTTCTTT

abundance: .
d_gene: TRBD1
len: 14
j_gene: TRBJ2-3
v_gene: TRBV20-1
CDR3aa: CSARKGQDTDTQYF
CDR3nt: TGCAGTGCTAGAAAAGGACAGGACACAGATACGCAGTATTTT

abundance: few
d_gene: .
len: 13
j_gene: TRBJ2-1
v_gene: TRBV20-1
CDR3aa: CSASGVPYNEQFF
CDR3nt: TGCAGTGCTAGCGGGGTCCCCTACAATGAGCAGTTCTTC

abundance: many
d_gene: .
len: 19
j_gene: TRBJ2-2
v_gene: TRBV5-1
CDR3aa: CASSLASGNFLPNTGELFF
CDR3nt: TGCGCCAGCAGCTTGGCCTCAGGGAACTTCCTTCCAAACACCGGGGAGCTGTTTTTT

abundance: .
d_gene: .
len: 13
j_gene: TRBJ2-7
v_gene: TRBV4-2
CDR3aa: CASSQRTGYEQYF
CDR3nt: TGTGCCAGCAGCCAGAGAACGGGGTACGAGCAGTACTTC

abundance: .
d_gene: .
len: 14
j_gene: TRBJ1-1
v_gene: TRBV10-3
CDR3aa: CAISMTVGDTEAFF
CDR3nt: TGTGCCATCAGTATGACAGTCGGGGACACTGAAGCTTTCTTT

abundance: .
d_gene: TRBD2
len: 15
j_gene: TRBJ2-3
v_gene: TRBV5-1
CDR3aa: CASSPGLEFADTRYF
CDR3nt: TGCGCCAGCAGCCCGGGACTAGAGTTCGCAGATACGCGGTATTTT

abundance: .
d_gene: .
len: 13
j_gene: TRBJ2-5
v_gene: TRBV28
CDR3aa: CASSLGGKETQYF
CDR3nt: TGTGCCAGCAGTTTAGGTGGGAAAGAGACCCAGTACTTC

abundance: .
d_gene: .
len: 17
j_gene: TRBJ1-6
v_gene: TRBV5-1
CDR3aa: CAGSQGPESSYNSPLHF
CDR3nt: TGCGCCGGCAGCCAAGGGCCGGAGAGCTCCTATAATTCACCCCTCCACTTT

abundance: once
d_gene: .
len: 14
j_gene: TRBJ2-7
v_gene: TRBV28
CDR3aa: CASSTGLFGGEQYF
CDR3nt: TGTGCCAGCAGCACGGGTCTCTTCGGGGGCGAGCAGTACTTC

abundance: few
d_gene: .
len: 16
j_gene: TRBJ1-1
v_gene: TRBV5-1
CDR3aa: CASSHDEQGMNTEAFF
CDR3nt: TGCGCCAGCAGTCACGACGAACAGGGAATGAACACTGAAGCTTTCTTT

abundance: .
d_gene: TRBD2
len: 15
j_gene: TRBJ2-1
v_gene: TRBV12-3/TRBV12-4
CDR3aa: CASSPTSGGRNERFF
CDR3nt: TGTGCCAGCAGCCCCACTAGCGGGGGACGCAATGAGCGGTTCTTC

abundance: .
d_gene: TRBD1
len: 12
j_gene: TRBJ2-7
v_gene: TRBV10-3
CDR3aa: CAIARDRGMQYF
CDR3nt: TGTGCCATCGCCCGGGACAGGGGCATGCAGTACTTC

abundance: few
d_gene: .
len: 14
j_gene: TRBJ2-7
v_gene: TRBV7-9
CDR3aa: CASSSHQGSYEQYF
CDR3nt: TGTGCCAGCAGCTCCCATCAGGGGTCCTACGAGCAGTACTTC

abundance: .
d_gene: .
len: 13
j_gene: TRBJ2-7
v_gene: TRBV2
CDR3aa: CASRVRLTYEQYF
CDR3nt: TGTGCCAGCAGGGTCCGACTGACCTACGAGCAGTACTTC

abundance: few
d_gene: .
len: 13
j_gene: TRBJ2-7
v_gene: TRBV3-1
CDR3aa: CASSHQISYEQYF
CDR3nt: TGTGCCAGCAGCCACCAGATCTCCTACGAGCAGTACTTC

abundance: few
d_gene: .
len: 16
j_gene: TRBJ2-1
v_gene: TRBV11-3
CDR3aa: CASSMGLPSWGNEQFF
CDR3nt: TGTGCCAGCAGCATGGGCTTACCCAGCTGGGGGAATGAGCAGTTCTTC

abundance: many
d_gene: TRBD1
len: 13
j_gene: TRBJ2-5
v_gene: TRBV7-3
CDR3aa: CASSSTGGETQYF
CDR3nt: TGTGCCAGCAGCTCGACAGGGGGAGAGACCCAGTACTTC

abundance: .
d_gene: TRBD2
len: 12
j_gene: TRBJ2-3
v_gene: TRBV7-9
CDR3aa: CASSSTSGTGYF
CDR3nt: TGTGCCAGCAGCTCCACTAGCGGGACGGGGTATTTT

abundance: .
d_gene: TRBD2
len: 15
j_gene: TRBJ2-1
v_gene: TRBV6-5
CDR3aa: CASSYSGSRRDEQFF
CDR3nt: TGTGCCAGCAGTTATAGCGGGAGTAGGAGGGATGAGCAGTTCTTC

abundance: few
d_gene: .
len: 14
j_gene: TRBJ2-1
v_gene: TRBV7-2
CDR3aa: CASSPQGITSKQFF
CDR3nt: TGTGCCAGCAGCCCGCAGGGAATCACAAGTAAGCAGTTCTTC

abundance: few
d_gene: .
len: 13
j_gene: TRBJ2-2
v_gene: TRBV5-6
CDR3aa: CASSRDSTGELFF
CDR3nt: TGTGCCAGCAGTCGGGATTCCACCGGGGAGCTGTTTTTT

abundance: few
d_gene: .
len: 13
j_gene: TRBJ2-5
v_gene: TRBV12-3/TRBV12-4
CDR3aa: CASRASSGETQYF
CDR3nt: TGTGCCAGCAGGGCCTCCTCGGGGGAGACCCAGTACTTC

abundance: .
d_gene: .
len: 19
j_gene: TRBJ2-6
v_gene: TRBV21-1
CDR3aa: CASSKAGDRDLGGANVLTF
CDR3nt: TGTGCCAGCAGCAAAGCGGGAGACAGGGACCTGGGGGGGGCCAACGTCCTGACTTTC

abundance: few
d_gene: TRBD1
len: 12
j_gene: TRBJ1-2
v_gene: TRBV7-9
CDR3aa: CASNRGDYGYTF
CDR3nt: TGTGCCAGCAACAGGGGGGACTATGGCTACACCTTC

abundance: .
d_gene: TRBD2
len: 15
j_gene: TRBJ2-7
v_gene: TRBV20-1
CDR3aa: CSARPFVAGDYEQYF
CDR3nt: TGCAGTGCTAGACCTTTCGTGGCGGGAGACTACGAGCAGTACTTC

abundance: .
d_gene: .
len: 14
j_gene: TRBJ1-2
v_gene: TRBV3-1
CDR3aa: CACSQFEGTYGYTF
CDR3nt: TGTGCCTGCAGCCAATTCGAGGGGACCTATGGCTACACCTTC

abundance: few
d_gene: .
len: 13
j_gene: TRBJ1-4
v_gene: TRBV12-3/TRBV12-4
CDR3aa: CASSFAVSEKLFF
CDR3nt: TGTGCCAGCAGTTTTGCAGTTAGCGAAAAACTGTTTTTT

abundance: few
d_gene: TRBD1
len: 15
j_gene: TRBJ2-5
v_gene: TRBV5-1
CDR3aa: CASSLSGTGEETQYF
CDR3nt: TGCGCCAGCAGCCTGTCCGGGACAGGAGAAGAGACCCAGTACTTC

abundance: .
d_gene: TRBD1
len: 13
j_gene: TRBJ2-3
v_gene: TRBV12-3/TRBV12-4
CDR3aa: CASSFRDRGEQYF
CDR3nt: TGTGCCAGCAGTTTCCGGGACAGGGGCGAGCAGTATTTT

abundance: .
d_gene: .
len: 15
j_gene: TRBJ2-7
v_gene: TRBV12-3/TRBV12-4
CDR3aa: CASSSSKTGAYEQYF
CDR3nt: TGTGCCAGCAGTTCCTCAAAGACGGGAGCCTACGAGCAGTACTTC

abundance: .
d_gene: TRBD1
len: 16
j_gene: TRBJ1-5
v_gene: TRBV20-1
CDR3aa: CSARRGDRGDNQPQHF
CDR3nt: TGCAGTGCTAGAAGAGGGGACAGGGGTGACAATCAGCCCCAGCATTTT

abundance: few
d_gene: .
len: 15
j_gene: TRBJ1-5
v_gene: TRBV27
CDR3aa: CASSLGGIGPQPQHF
CDR3nt: TGTGCCAGCAGTTTGGGAGGGATAGGTCCTCAGCCCCAGCATTTT

abundance: few
d_gene: .
len: 15
j_gene: TRBJ2-7
v_gene: TRBV28
CDR3aa: CASSSPGEGGYEQYF
CDR3nt: TGTGCCAGCAGTTCCCCCGGGGAGGGGGGGTACGAGCAGTACTTC

abundance: .
d_gene: .
len: 17
j_gene: TRBJ1-4
v_gene: TRBV12-3/TRBV12-4
CDR3aa: CASSFGHTGTANEKLFF
CDR3nt: TGTGCCAGCAGTTTTGGTCACACCGGGACGGCTAATGAAAAACTGTTTTTT

abundance: .
d_gene: .
len: 14
j_gene: TRBJ2-3
v_gene: TRBV3-1
CDR3aa: CASSQDRYSDHWYF
CDR3nt: TGTGCCAGCAGCCAAGATCGGTACAGCGATCATTGGTATTTT

abundance: .
d_gene: TRBD1
len: 17
j_gene: TRBJ1-4
v_gene: TRBV7-6
CDR3aa: CASSRGQGVNTNEKLFF
CDR3nt: TGTGCCAGCAGCCGGGGACAGGGGGTCAATACTAATGAAAAACTGTTTTTT

abundance: .
d_gene: .
len: 17
j_gene: TRBJ2-5
v_gene: TRBV11-2
CDR3aa: CASSLIEGLETGKTQYF
CDR3nt: TGTGCCAGCAGCTTAATAGAAGGACTGGAAACGGGAAAGACCCAGTACTTC

abundance: .
d_gene: .
len: 14
j_gene: TRBJ2-2
v_gene: TRBV29-1
CDR3aa: CSVAVAGRPGELFF
CDR3nt: TGCAGCGTTGCGGTAGCCGGGAGACCCGGGGAGCTGTTTTTT

abundance: .
d_gene: .
len: 16
j_gene: TRBJ2-2
v_gene: TRBV7-2
CDR3aa: CASSLGVGGATGELFF
CDR3nt: TGTGCCAGCAGCTTAGGTGTCGGGGGTGCCACCGGGGAGCTGTTTTTT

abundance: .
d_gene: .
len: 16
j_gene: TRBJ2-1
v_gene: TRBV20-1
CDR3aa: CSASEGYSGAYNEQFF
CDR3nt: TGCAGTGCTAGTGAAGGATATAGCGGTGCCTACAATGAGCAGTTCTTC

abundance: .
d_gene: .
len: 14
j_gene: TRBJ1-2
v_gene: TRBV12-3/TRBV12-4
CDR3aa: CASSLETEAGGYTF
CDR3nt: TGTGCCAGCAGTTTAGAGACGGAGGCGGGCGGCTACACCTTC

abundance: .
d_gene: TRBD2
len: 17
j_gene: TRBJ2-7
v_gene: TRBV4-3
CDR3aa: CASSQLAGLGSYNEQYF
CDR3nt: TGCGCCAGCAGCCAATTGGCGGGACTAGGCTCCTACAATGAGCAGTACTTC

abundance: few
d_gene: TRBD1
len: 11
j_gene: TRBJ2-7
v_gene: TRBV6-2/TRBV6-3
CDR3aa: CASGVQTGRYF
CDR3nt: TGTGCCAGCGGGGTCCAGACAGGGCGGTACTTC

abundance: .
d_gene: .
len: 14
j_gene: TRBJ2-7
v_gene: TRBV27
CDR3aa: CASSLFGPTYEQYF
CDR3nt: TGTGCCAGCAGTTTATTTGGCCCTACCTACGAGCAGTACTTC

abundance: .
d_gene: TRBD2
len: 15
j_gene: TRBJ2-1
v_gene: TRBV20-1
CDR3aa: CSAREGLAGINEQFF
CDR3nt: TGCAGTGCTAGAGAGGGACTAGCGGGGATAAATGAGCAGTTCTTC

abundance: few
d_gene: .
len: 15
j_gene: TRBJ1-5
v_gene: TRBV3-1
CDR3aa: CASSQDSYSNQPQHF
CDR3nt: TGTGCCAGCAGCCAAGACAGTTATAGCAATCAGCCCCAGCATTTT

abundance: few
d_gene: .
len: 14
j_gene: TRBJ2-5
v_gene: TRBV12-3/TRBV12-4
CDR3aa: CASTVGAGSETQYF
CDR3nt: TGTGCCAGCACCGTTGGGGCGGGTAGTGAGACCCAGTACTTC

abundance: once
d_gene: .
len: 16
j_gene: TRBJ2-3
v_gene: TRBV24-1
CDR3aa: CATSDGGGKVTDTQYF
CDR3nt: TGTGCCACCAGTGATGGAGGGGGTAAGGTGACAGATACGCAGTATTTT

abundance: few
d_gene: .
len: 13
j_gene: TRBJ1-4
v_gene: TRBV29-1
CDR3aa: CSVESGTNEKLFF
CDR3nt: TGCAGCGTTGAGTCAGGGACTAATGAAAAACTGTTTTTT

abundance: few
d_gene: TRBD1
len: 17
j_gene: TRBJ1-4
v_gene: TRBV20-1
CDR3aa: CSASAETGTLFDEKLFF
CDR3nt: TGCAGTGCTAGCGCCGAGACAGGGACTCTTTTCGATGAAAAACTGTTTTTT

abundance: .
d_gene: TRBD2
len: 14
j_gene: TRBJ2-7
v_gene: TRBV10-3
CDR3aa: CAIRGTSGIDEQYF
CDR3nt: TGTGCCATCAGGGGGACTAGCGGGATCGACGAGCAGTACTTC

abundance: few
d_gene: .
len: 14
j_gene: TRBJ1-5
v_gene: TRBV10-3
CDR3aa: CAISESGIGQPQHF
CDR3nt: TGTGCCATCAGTGAGTCGGGAATCGGCCAGCCCCAGCATTTT

abundance: .
d_gene: .
len: 12
j_gene: TRBJ2-1
v_gene: TRBV7-3
CDR3aa: CASSLDRETQFF
CDR3nt: TGTGCCAGCAGCTTGGATCGCGAGACCCAGTTCTTC